The 7 T cell receptor beta chains below come from one sample, sequenced in a study of CD8+ T cells in alopecia areata. Treatment in this sample: oral pan-JAK inhibitor, 5-10 mg twice daily. cDNA serving as the sequencing template came from extracted, reverse transcribed RNA. Produced via immunoSEQ multiplex PCR; TCRdb's table is partial and in-frame only. The sample shows some 200,000 clones, about three fifths of them seen only once. The sample in question was CD4+ T cells sorted from blood, obtained at week 4, from a patient treated with tofacitinib. The receptor source for this set is a human donor with alopecia areata.

This clone was detected only a few times. V and J are TRBV5-1 and TRBJ1-1, with a possible D match to TRBD1 (5 bases). This CDR3 has 16 residues. Germline V lookup: CDR1 SGHRS, CDR2 YFSETQ. V lost 1 base to trimming and J lost 0 bases, with 13 bases between them. This CDR3 is CASSLLGTALNTEAFF. CDR3 coding DNA: TGCGCCAGCAGCTTGTTGGGGACGGCATTGAACACTGAAGCTTTCTTT.

The chain joins TRBV30 to TRBJ1-2; D is perhaps TRBD1 (6 bases). Trimming left V 4 bases short and J 4 bases short, with 13 bases between. Germline lookup yields CDR1 GTSNPN and CDR2 SVGIG (reference sequence). This CDR3 spans 13 amino acids. In DNA form, the CDR3 reads TGTGCCTGGACCCCGACAGGAGGCTATGGCTACACCTTC. Translation: CAWTPTGGYGYTF.

This clone has only a few counts. The chain is built from TRBV10-2 and TRBJ2-1; 8 bases match TRBD2. Germline CDR1 and CDR2: WSHSY and SAAADI. CDR3 length equals 14 residues. The trim removed 5 bases at V and 9 bases at J, leaving 9 bases unmatched. CDR3 region: CASSRTSGRAEQFF. The CDR3 DNA reads as TGCGCCAGCAGTCGAACTAGCGGCCGGGCTGAGCAGTTCTTC.

The chain carries TRBV29-1 and TRBJ2-1; D might be TRBD1 or TRBD2, each matching 6 bases. The CDR3 spans 13 residues. Trimming cost V 4 bases and J 12 bases, with 19 bases left between them. The V gene's germline CDR1 is SQVTM and CDR2 ANQGSEA. Here the CDR3 DNA reads TGCAGCGTTGTCGTCGGGGGCGGAATGGGGCAGTTCTTC. It specifies CSVVVGGGMGQFF.

V and J are TRBV5-1 and TRBJ2-2, with D perhaps TRBD2 (5 bases). The CDR3 extends over 14 amino acids. The V and J ends lost 1 base and 6 bases respectively, with 10 bases between them. From germline, CDR1 is SGHRS and CDR2 YFSETQ. CDR3 protein: CASSLTGSPGELFF. CDR3 DNA sequence: TGCGCCAGCAGCTTGACGGGGAGTCCCGGGGAGCTGTTTTTT.

With regard to this clone: An end of the junction differs from the germline gene, which may be a read error. This rearrangement joins TRBV7-9 to TRBJ2-1; 8 bases agree with TRBD2. Germline V gene data show CDR1 as SEHNR and CDR2 as FQNEAQ (reference sequence). The CDR3 consists of 14 residues. The CDR3, as DNA: TGTGCCAGCAGTTTAGCGGGGCGAGGGAATGAGCAGTTCTTC. Protein: CASSLAGRGNEQFF.

This clone was seen a handful of times. Here the CDR3 DNA reads TGTGCCAGCAGCTTCACAGGGAGGTTCTACGAGCAGTACTTC. It yields the protein CASSFTGRFYEQYF. V and J are TRBV7-2 and TRBJ2-7, with D tentatively TRBD1 or TRBD2 (6 bases each). Germline V gene sequence: CDR1 SGHTA, CDR2 FQGNSA. V was pared by 3 bases and J by 3 bases, with 12 bases between. CDR3 length: 14 residues.